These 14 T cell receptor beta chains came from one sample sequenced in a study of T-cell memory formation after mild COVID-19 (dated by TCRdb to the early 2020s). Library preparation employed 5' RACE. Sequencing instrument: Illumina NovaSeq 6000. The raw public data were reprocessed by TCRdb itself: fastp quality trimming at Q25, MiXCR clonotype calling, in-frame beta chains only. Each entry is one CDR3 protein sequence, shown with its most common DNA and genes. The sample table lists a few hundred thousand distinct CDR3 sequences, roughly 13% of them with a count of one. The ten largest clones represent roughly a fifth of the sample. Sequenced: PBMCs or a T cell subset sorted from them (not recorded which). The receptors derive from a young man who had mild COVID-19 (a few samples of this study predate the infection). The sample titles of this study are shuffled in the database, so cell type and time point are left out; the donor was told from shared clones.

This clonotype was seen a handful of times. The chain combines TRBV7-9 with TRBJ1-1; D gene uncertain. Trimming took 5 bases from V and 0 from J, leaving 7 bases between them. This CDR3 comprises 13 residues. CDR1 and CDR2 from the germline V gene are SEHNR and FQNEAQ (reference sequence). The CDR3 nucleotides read TGTGCCAGCAGCCAGACTATGAACACTGAAGCTTTCTTT. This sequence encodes CASSQTMNTEAFF.

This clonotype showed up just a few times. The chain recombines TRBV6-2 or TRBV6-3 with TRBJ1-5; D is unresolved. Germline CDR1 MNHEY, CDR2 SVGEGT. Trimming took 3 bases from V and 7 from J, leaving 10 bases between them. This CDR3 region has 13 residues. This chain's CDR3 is CASSYLGVQPQHF. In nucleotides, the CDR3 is TGTGCCAGCAGTTATTTGGGTGTGCAGCCCCAGCATTTT.

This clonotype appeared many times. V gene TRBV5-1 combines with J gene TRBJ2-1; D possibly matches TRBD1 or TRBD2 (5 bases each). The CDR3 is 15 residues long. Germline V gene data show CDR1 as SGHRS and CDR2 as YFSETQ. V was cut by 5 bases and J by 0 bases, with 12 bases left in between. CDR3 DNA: TGCGCCAGCAGTGGGGGAGCGCCCTCCTACAATGAGCAGTTCTTC. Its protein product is CASSGGAPSYNEQFF.

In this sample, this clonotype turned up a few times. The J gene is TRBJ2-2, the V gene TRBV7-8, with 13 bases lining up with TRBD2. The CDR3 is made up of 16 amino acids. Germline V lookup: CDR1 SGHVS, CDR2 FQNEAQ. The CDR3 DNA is TGTGCTACGACTAGCGGGGGGCCTTCGAACACCGGGGAGCTGTTTTTT. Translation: CATTSGGPSNTGELFF.

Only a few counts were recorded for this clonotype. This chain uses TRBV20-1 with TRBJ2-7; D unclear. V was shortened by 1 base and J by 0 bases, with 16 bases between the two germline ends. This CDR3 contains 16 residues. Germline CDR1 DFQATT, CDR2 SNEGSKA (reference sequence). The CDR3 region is CSARARWGGGSYEQYV. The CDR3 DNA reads TGCAGTGCTAGAGCCCGCTGGGGTGGCGGCTCCTACGAGCAGTACGTC.

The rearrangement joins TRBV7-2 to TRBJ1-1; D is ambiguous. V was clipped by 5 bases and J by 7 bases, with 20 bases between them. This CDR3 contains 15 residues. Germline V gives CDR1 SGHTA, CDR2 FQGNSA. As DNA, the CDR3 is TGTGCCAGCAGCCCCGGGCCGCCCGGCAAGGATGAAGCTTTCTTT. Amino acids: CASSPGPPGKDEAFF.

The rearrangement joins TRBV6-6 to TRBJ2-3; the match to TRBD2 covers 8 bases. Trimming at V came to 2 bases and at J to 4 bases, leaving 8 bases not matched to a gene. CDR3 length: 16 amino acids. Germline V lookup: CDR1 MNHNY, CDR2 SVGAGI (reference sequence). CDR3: CASSYLGGGISDTQYF. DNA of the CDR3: TGTGCCAGCAGTTACCTCGGCGGGGGGATCTCAGATACGCAGTATTTT.

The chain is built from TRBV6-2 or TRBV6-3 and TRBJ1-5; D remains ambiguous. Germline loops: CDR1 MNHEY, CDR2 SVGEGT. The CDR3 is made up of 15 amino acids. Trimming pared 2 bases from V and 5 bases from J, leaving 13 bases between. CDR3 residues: CASSYADISDQPQHF. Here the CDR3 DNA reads TGTGCCAGCAGTTACGCAGACATATCAGATCAGCCCCAGCATTTT.

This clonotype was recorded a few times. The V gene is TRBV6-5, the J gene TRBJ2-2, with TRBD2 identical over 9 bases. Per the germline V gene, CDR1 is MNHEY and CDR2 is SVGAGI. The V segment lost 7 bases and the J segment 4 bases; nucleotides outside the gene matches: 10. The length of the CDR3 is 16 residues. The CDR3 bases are TGTGCCAGCACGTCCGCGGGGGGGCGTCTCACCGGGGAGCTGTTTTTT. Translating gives CASTSAGGRLTGELFF.

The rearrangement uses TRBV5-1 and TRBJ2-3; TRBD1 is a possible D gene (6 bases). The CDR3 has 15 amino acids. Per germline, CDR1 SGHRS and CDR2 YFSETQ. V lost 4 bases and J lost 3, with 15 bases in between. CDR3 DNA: TGCGCCAGCAGCGCAGGGGCGCCGAGTACAGATACGCAGTATTTT. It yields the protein CASSAGAPSTDTQYF.

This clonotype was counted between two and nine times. The CDR3 bases are TGCAGTGCTAGAGTCTGGCCATCGGACACCGGGGAGCTGTTTTTT. Amino acids: CSARVWPSDTGELFF. V usage is TRBV20-1 and J usage is TRBJ2-2; no clear D gene. Germline V gene data show CDR1 as DFQATT and CDR2 as SNEGSKA (reference sequence). This CDR3 has 15 residues. V was pared by 1 base and J by 3 bases, with 12 bases between.

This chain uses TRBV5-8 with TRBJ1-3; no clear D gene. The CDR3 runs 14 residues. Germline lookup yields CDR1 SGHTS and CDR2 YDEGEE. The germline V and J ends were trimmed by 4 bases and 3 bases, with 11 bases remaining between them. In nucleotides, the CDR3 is TGTGCCAGCAGCCAGATTTTGTATGGAAACACCATATATTTT. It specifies CASSQILYGNTIYF.

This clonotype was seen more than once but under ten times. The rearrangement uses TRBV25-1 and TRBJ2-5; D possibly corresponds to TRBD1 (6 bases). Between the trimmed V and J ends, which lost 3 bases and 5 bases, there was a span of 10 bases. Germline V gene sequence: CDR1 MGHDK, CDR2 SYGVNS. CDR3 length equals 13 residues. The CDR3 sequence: CASSEGATETQYF. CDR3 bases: TGTGCCAGCAGTGAGGGGGCTACGGAGACCCAGTACTTC. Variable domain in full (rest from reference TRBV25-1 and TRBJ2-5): EADIYQTPRYLVIGTGKKITLECSQTMGHDKMYWYQQDPGMELHLIHYSYGVNSTEKGDLSSESTVSRIRTEHFPLTLESARPSHTSQYLCASSEGATETQYFGPGTRLLVL.

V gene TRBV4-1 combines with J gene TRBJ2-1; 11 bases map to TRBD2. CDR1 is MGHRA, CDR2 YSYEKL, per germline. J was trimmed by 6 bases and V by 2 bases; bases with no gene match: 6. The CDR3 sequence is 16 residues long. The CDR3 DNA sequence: TGCGCCAGCAGCCAACGACTAGCGGGGCTAGGCAATGAGCAGTTCTTC. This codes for CASSQRLAGLGNEQFF.